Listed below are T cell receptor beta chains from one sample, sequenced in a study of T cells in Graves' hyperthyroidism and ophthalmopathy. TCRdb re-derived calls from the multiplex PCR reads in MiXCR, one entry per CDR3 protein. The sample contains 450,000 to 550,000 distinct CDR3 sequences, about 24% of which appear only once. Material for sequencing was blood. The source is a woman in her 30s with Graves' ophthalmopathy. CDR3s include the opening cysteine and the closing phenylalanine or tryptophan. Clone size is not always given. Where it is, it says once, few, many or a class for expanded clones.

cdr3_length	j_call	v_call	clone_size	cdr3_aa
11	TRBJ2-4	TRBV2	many	CASSEQNIQYF
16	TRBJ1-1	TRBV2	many	CASSAEGGVVNTEAFF
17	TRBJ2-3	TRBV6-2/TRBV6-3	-	CASSTTLGEGYTDTQYF
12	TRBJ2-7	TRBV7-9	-	CASSPHAGAPLF
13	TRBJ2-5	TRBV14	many	CASSQDIEGTQYF
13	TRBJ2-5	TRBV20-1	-	CSARSEGGETQYF
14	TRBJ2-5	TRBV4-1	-	CASSQVERKETQYF
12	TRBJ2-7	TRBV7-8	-	CASSFADFEQYF
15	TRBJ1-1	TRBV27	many	CASSSGTGADTEAFF
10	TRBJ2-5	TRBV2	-	CASSGGAQYF
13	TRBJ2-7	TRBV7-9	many	CASSLSDIYEQYF
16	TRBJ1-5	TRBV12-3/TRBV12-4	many	CASSLMENLLGQPQHF
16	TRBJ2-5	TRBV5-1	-	CASSRLAGGIQETQYF
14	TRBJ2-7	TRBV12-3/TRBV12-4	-	CASSLVGSTYEQYF
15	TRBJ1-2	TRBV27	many	CASSLGAGRSYGYTF
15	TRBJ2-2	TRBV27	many	CASSSRYANTGELFF
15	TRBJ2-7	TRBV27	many	CASSWRQGATEEQYF
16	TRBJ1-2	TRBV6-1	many	CASSEGDRNFNYGYTF
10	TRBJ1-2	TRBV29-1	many	CSVESRGYTF
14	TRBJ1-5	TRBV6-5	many	CASSYRRGNQPQHF
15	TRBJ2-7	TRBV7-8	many	CASSQTRVGVYEQYF
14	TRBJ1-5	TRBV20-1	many	CSASIPGGGQPQHF
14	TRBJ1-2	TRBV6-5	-	CASSYSSAGYGYTF
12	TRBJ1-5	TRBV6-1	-	CASSETNQPKHF
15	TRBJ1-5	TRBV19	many	CASSIGSNAYQPQHF
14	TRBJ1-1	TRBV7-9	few	CASSLVGDIPEAFF
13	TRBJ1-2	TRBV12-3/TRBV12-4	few	CASSSGVGYGYTF
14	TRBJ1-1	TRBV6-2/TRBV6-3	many	CASRVWAVNTEAFF
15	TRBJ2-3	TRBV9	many	CASSVGGRQTDTQYF
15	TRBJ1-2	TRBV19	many	CASTPTSNLNYGYTF
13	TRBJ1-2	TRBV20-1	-	CSARPQGSVGYTF
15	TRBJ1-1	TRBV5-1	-	CASSWGGQVNTEAFF
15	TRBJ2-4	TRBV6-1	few	CASSPIGLAKNIQYF
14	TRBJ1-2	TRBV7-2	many	CASSLGGLVYGYTF
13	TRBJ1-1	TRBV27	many	CASSFGPYTEAFF
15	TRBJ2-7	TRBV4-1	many	CASSQAPGQSYEQYF
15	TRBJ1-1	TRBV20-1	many	CSARDPRQGNTEAFF